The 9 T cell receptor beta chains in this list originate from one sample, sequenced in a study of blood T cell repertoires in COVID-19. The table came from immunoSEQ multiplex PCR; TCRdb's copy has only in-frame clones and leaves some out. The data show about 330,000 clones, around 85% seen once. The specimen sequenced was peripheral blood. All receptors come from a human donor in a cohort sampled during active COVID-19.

The CDR3 sequence is CASSPASPVTEAFF. Here the CDR3 DNA reads TGCGCCAGCAGCCCCGCTTCACCGGTAACTGAAGCTTTCTTT. The chain uses TRBV4-1 and TRBJ1-1; D ambiguous. Germline V gene lookup returns CDR1 MGHRA and CDR2 YSYEKL. This CDR3 is 14 amino acids long. Deletions cut 4 bases from V and 5 bases from J, with 14 bases between.

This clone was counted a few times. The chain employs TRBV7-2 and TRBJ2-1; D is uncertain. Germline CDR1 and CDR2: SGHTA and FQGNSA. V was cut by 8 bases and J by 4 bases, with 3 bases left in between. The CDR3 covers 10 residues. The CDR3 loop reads CASQYNEQFF. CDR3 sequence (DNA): TGTGCCAGCCAATACAATGAGCAGTTCTTC.

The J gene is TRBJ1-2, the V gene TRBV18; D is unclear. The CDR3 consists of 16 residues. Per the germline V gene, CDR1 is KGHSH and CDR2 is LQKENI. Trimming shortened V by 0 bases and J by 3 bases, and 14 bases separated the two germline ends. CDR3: CASSPPSRGSDYGYTF. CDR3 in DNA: TGTGCCAGCTCACCACCGTCCCGGGGAAGTGACTATGGCTACACCTTC.

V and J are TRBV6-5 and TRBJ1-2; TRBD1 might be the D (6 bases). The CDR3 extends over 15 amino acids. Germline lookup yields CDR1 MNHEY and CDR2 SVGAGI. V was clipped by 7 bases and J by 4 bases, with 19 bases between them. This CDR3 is CASTQRGQKAYGYTF. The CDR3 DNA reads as TGTGCCAGCACTCAGCGAGGACAGAAAGCCTATGGCTACACCTTC.

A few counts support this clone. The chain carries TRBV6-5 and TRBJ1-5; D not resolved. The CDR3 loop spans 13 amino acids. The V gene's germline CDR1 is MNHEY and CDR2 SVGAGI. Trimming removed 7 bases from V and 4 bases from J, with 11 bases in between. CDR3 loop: CASTAQINQPQHF. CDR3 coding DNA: TGTGCCAGCACCGCTCAGATTAATCAGCCCCAGCATTTT.

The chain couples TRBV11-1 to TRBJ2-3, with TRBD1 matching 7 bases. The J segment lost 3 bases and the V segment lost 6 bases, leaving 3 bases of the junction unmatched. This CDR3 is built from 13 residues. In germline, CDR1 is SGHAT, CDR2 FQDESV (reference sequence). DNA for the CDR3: TGTGCCAGCAGTAGGGGGCAAACAGATACGCAGTATTTT. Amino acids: CASSRGQTDTQYF.

DNA of the CDR3: TGTGCCACCAGTGTTCGGGAGGTCGACTCTGGAAACACCATATATTTT. Its protein product is CATSVREVDSGNTIYF. V usage is TRBV24-1 and J usage is TRBJ1-3; D is uncertain. Germline CDR1 reads KGHDR; CDR2 reads SFDVKD. The ends were cut back, 5 bases at V and 0 bases at J, with 13 bases in the middle. This CDR3 has 16 residues.

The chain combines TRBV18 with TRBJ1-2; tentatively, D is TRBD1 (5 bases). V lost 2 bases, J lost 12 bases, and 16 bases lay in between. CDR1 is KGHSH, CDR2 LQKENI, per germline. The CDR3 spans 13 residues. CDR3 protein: CASSPRGESDDTF. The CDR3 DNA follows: TGTGCCAGCTCACCAAGGGGCGAAAGCGACGACACCTTC.

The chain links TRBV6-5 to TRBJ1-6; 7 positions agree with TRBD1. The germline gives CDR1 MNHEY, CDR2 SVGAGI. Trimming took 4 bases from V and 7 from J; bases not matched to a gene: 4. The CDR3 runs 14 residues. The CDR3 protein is CASSFRDSNSPLHF. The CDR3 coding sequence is TGTGCCAGCAGTTTCCGGGACAGCAATTCACCCCTCCACTTT.